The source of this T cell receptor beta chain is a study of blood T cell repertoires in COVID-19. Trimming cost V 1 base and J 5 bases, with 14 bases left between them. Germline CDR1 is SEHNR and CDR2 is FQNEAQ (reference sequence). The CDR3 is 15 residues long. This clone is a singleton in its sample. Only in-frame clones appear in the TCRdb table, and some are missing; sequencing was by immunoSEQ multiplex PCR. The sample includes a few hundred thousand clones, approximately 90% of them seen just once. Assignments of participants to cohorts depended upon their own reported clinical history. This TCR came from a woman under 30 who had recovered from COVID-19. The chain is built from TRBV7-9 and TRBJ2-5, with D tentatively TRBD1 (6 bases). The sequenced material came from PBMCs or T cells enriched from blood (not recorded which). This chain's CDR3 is CASSLEWGRGETQYF. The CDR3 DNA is TGTGCCAGCAGCTTAGAATGGGGGCGCGGGGAGACCCAGTACTTC.